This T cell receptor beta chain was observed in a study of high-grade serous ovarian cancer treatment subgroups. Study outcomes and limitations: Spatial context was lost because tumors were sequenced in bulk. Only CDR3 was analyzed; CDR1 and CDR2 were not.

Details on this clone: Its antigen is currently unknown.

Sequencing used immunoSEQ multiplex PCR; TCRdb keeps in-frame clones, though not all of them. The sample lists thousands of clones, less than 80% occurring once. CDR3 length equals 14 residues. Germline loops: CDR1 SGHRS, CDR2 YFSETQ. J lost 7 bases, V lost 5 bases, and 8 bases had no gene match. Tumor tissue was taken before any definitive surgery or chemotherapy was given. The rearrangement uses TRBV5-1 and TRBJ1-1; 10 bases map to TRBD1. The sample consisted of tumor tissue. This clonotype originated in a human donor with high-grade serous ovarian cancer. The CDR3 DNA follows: TGCGCCAGCAGGGAGACAGGGGGCTCAATTGAAGCTTTCTTT. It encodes CASRETGGSIEAFF.